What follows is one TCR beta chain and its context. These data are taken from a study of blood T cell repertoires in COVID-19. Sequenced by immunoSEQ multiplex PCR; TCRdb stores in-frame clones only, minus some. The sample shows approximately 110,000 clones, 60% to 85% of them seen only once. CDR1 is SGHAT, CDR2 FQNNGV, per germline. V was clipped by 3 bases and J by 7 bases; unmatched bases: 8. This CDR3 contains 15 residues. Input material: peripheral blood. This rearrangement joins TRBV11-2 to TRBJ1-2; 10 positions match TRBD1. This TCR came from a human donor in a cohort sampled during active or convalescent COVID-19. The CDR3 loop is CASSLTGGARSGYTF. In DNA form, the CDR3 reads TGTGCCAGCAGCTTGACAGGGGGCGCGAGGAGTGGCTACACCTTC.